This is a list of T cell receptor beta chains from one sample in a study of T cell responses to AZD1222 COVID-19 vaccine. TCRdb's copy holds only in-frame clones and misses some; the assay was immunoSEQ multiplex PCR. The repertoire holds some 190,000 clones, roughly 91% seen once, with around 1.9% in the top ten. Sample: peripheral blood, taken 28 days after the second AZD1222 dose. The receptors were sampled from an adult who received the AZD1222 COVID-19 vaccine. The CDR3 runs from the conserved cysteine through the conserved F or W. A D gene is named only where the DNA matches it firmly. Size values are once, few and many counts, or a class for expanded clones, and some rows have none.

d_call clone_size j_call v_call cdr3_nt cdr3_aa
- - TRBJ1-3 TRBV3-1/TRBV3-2 TGTGCCAGCAGCCAAGGAGGGGCCTCTGGAAACACCATATATTTT CASSQGGASGNTIYF
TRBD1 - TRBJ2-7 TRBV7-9 TGTGCCAGCAGCCTTACACCGGGACAGGGGGCAAGAGAGCAGTACTTC CASSLTPGQGAREQYF
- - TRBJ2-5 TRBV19 TGTGCCAGTAAAGACAGCCAAGAGACCCAGTACTTC CASKDSQETQYF
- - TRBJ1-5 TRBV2 TGTGCCAGCAACCGGGCGGATAGCAATCAGCCCCAGCATTTT CASNRADSNQPQHF
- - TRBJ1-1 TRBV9 TGTGCCAGCAGCCCTGGGGGACGCACTGAAGCTTTCTTT CASSPGGRTEAFF
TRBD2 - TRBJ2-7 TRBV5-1 TGCGCCAGCAGCTTATGGGACTATCCTTCCGAGCAGTACTTC CASSLWDYPSEQYF
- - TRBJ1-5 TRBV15 TGTGCCACCAGCGCCAGGGGTAATAGCAATCAGCCCCAGCATTTT CATSARGNSNQPQHF
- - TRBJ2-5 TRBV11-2 TGTGCCAGCAGCTTAGTTTCGGGGGCCCACCTCCAAGAGACCCAGTACTTC CASSLVSGAHLQETQYF
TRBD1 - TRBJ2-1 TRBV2 TGTGCCAGCAGTATAGAACAGGGGATCGGCAATGAGCAGTTCTTC CASSIEQGIGNEQFF
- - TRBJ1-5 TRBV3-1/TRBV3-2 TGTGCCAGCAGCCAAGAGGGGGGAGGCCAGCCCCAGCATTTT CASSQEGGGQPQHF
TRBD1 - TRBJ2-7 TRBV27 TGTGCCAGCAGGAGACAGGGATCCTACGAGCAGTACTTC CASRRQGSYEQYF
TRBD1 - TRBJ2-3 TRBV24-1 TGTGCCATCGGGACAGAACGCACAGATACGCAGTATTTT CAIGTERTDTQYF
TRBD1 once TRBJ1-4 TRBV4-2 TGTGCCAGCAGCCGAGACAGGGTAGATGAAAAACTGTTTTTT CASSRDRVDEKLFF
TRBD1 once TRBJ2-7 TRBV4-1 TGCGCCAGCAGCCAAGAGGGGACAGGGGGCGAGCAGTACTTC CASSQEGTGGEQYF
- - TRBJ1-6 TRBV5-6 TGTGCCAGCAGCTTACGGGGGGCCGGTTCACCCCTCCACTTT CASSLRGAGSPLHF
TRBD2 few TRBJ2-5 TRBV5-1 TGCGCCAGCAGCCTCTCGACTAGCGGGATACAAGAGACCCAGTACTTC CASSLSTSGIQETQYF
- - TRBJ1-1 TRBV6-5 TGTGCCAGCAAGGGGCAGATGAACACTGAAGCTTTCTTT CASKGQMNTEAFF
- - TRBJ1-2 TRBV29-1 TGCAGCGTTGACCAGGGGTTAGCTGGCTACACCTTC CSVDQGLAGYTF
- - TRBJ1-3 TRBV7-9 TGTGCCAGCAGCTTACATCTTACACATGGAAACACCATATATTTT CASSLHLTHGNTIYF
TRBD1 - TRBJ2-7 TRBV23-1 TGCGCCAGCACCTCGACAGGGAAACCCTACGAGCAGTACTTC CASTSTGKPYEQYF
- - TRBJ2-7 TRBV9 TGTGCCAGCAGCGTAGACCCACGTGTTCTTAACGAGCAGTACTTC CASSVDPRVLNEQYF
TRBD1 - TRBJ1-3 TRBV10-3 TGTGCCATCACCGGGACAGGGCCCGGCTCTGGAAACACCATATATTTT CAITGTGPGSGNTIYF
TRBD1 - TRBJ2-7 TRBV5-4 TGTGCCAGCAGCTTCTCACCGGGACAGGGAGGAGTGGAGCAGTACTTC CASSFSPGQGGVEQYF
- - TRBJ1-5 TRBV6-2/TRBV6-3 TGTGCCAGCAGTTACTCGCTTCATGGCCCAAATCAGGGGCCCCAGCATTTT CASSYSLHGPNQGPQHF
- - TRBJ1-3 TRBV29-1 TGCAGCGTCCGAAGACCTGCTGGAAACACCATATATTTT CSVRRPAGNTIYF
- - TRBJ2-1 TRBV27 TGTGCCAGCAGTTTATCCGATTATTTGGATGAGCAGTTCTTC CASSLSDYLDEQFF
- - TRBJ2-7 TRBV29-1 TGCAGCGCCAGGGGGGACGGACCGTCTGGGGAGCAGTACTTC CSARGDGPSGEQYF
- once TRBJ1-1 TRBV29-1 TGCAGCGTTGAGGGGGGAGGTTCGGCCGGTGAAGCTTTCTTT CSVEGGGSAGEAFF
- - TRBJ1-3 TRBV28 TGTGCCAGCAGTCCCCGGACACTCTCTGGAAACACCATATATTTT CASSPRTLSGNTIYF
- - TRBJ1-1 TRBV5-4 TGTGCCAGCAGCTTGGCGGGGACCCCCAGCACTGAAGCTTTCTTT CASSLAGTPSTEAFF
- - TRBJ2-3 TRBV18 TGTGCCAGCTCACCCCCGAAGGGGACAGATACGCAGTATTTT CASSPPKGTDTQYF
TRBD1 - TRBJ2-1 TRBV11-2 TGTGCCAGCAGTTCTACTCCGGGACAGGGCCCCTCGGGGGGATGGGAGGGCCGTTTTGGCGAGCAGTTCTTC CASSSTPGQGPSGGWEGRFGEQFF
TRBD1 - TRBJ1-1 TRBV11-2 TGTGCCAGCAGCCCCGGGACAGGCAGGACTGAAGCTTTCTTT CASSPGTGRTEAFF
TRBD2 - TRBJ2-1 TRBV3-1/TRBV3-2 TGTGCCAGCAGCGCCCGACTAGCGGGATACAATGAGCAGTTCTTC CASSARLAGYNEQFF
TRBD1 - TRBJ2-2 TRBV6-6 TGTGCCAGCAGTTACGGCCAGGGGGCCGGGGAGCTGTTTTTT CASSYGQGAGELFF